Below, 5 T cell receptor beta chains from the same sample are listed, as sequenced in a study of metastatic and nonmetastatic thyroid tumors. Treatment of any kind had been given to no patient before thyroid surgery. TCRdb re-called the PCR reads with MiXCR. The sample has under 40,000 clones, approximately 19% seen once; the top ten hold 6.9%. Sequenced material: blood. Receptors were obtained from a female donor with papillary thyroid cancer or a benign thyroid nodule (not recorded which). Some clones in this sample may be carry-over from other donors' samples.

In this sample, this clone turned up many times. The J gene is TRBJ2-2, the V gene TRBV24-1, with 9 bases fitting TRBD2. Trimming cost V 4 bases and J 5 bases; bases outside gene matches: 1. The germline V gene encodes CDR1 KGHDR and CDR2 SFDVKD. CDR3 length equals 14 residues. CDR3 in DNA: TGTGCCACCAGTGACCTAGCGGGAACCGGGGAGCTGTTTTTT. Translated: CATSDLAGTGELFF.

This rearrangement joins TRBV5-5 to TRBJ2-1; D possibly corresponds to TRBD1 (5 bases). Trimming cost V 0 bases and J 7 bases, with 14 bases left between them. Germline assignment: CDR1 SGHKS and CDR2 YYEKEE (reference sequence). CDR3 length equals 15 residues. The CDR3 here is CASSLEGNVGNEQFF. The DNA of the CDR3 is TGTGCCAGCAGCTTGGAGGGGAATGTGGGAAATGAGCAGTTCTTC.

This clone was observed a handful of times. This chain joins TRBV6-4 and TRBJ1-5; D unclear. Trimming cost V 7 bases and J 0 bases, with 19 bases left between them. In germline, CDR1 is MRHNA, CDR2 SNTAGT. The CDR3 is made up of 17 amino acids. CDR3: CASTLGPQINSNQPQHF. In nucleotides, the CDR3 is TGTGCCAGCACCCTCGGCCCACAGATTAATAGCAATCAGCCCCAGCATTTT.

The chain joins TRBV6-2 or TRBV6-3 to TRBJ2-2, with TRBD2 matching over 7 bases. J lost 5 bases, V lost 2 bases, and 8 bases had no gene match. The CDR3 loop spans 16 amino acids. The V gene's germline CDR1 is MNHEY and CDR2 SVGEGT. The CDR3 loop is CASSYGRELGTGELFF. CDR3 nucleotides: TGTGCCAGCAGTTACGGGCGGGAGCTGGGGACCGGGGAGCTGTTTTTT.

This clone has a count of ten or more. The V call is TRBV14, the J call TRBJ2-5, with 7 bases lining up with TRBD1. CDR3 length: 16 residues. CDR1 SGHDN and CDR2 FVKESK come from the germline V gene. Trimming removed 4 bases from V and 4 bases from J; junction bases left unmatched: 12. For the CDR3, the DNA is TGTGCCAGCAGCCCCTCAAGGGGGCTGACGGGAGAGACCCAGTACTTC. This gives the protein CASSPSRGLTGETQYF. The full variable domain, with the rest looked up from reference TRBV14 and TRBJ2-5, is EAGVTQFPSHSVIEKGQTVTLRCDPISGHDNLYWYRRVMGKEIKFLLHFVKESKQDESGMPNNRFLAERTGGTYSTLKVQPAELEDSGVYFCASSPSRGLTGETQYFGPGTRLLVL.